The clone carrying this T cell receptor (beta chain) was seen a few times. Method: immunoSEQ multiplex PCR; TCRdb's copy keeps in-frame clones and lacks some. This sample has 20,000 to 30,000 clones, with more than 75% found just once. This specimen belongs to a study of T cell changes during pregnancy in multiple sclerosis. CDR3 length: 12 amino acids. Trimming stripped 2 bases from V and 8 bases from J, with 6 bases between. The germline gives CDR1 LGHNA, CDR2 YNFKEQ. The sample was CD4+ T cells from peripheral blood mononuclear cells, taken in the first trimester of pregnancy. The receptor's source is a female donor in good health, enrolled as a control in a pregnancy study. The chain joins TRBV4-2 to TRBJ1-4; the D is unclear. Here the CDR3 reads CASSQLGEKLFF. For the CDR3, the DNA is TGTGCCAGCAGCCAACTGGGCGAAAAACTGTTTTTT.